This T cell receptor beta chain was observed in a study of neoadjuvant anti-PD-1 for oral cavity cancer. The overall study: Patients without progression received a fourth nivolumab dose around day 43, then surgical resection on days 50-56.

As to time point: after neoadjuvant nivolumab, at surgical resection. Study-wide results and caveats: PBMC Gini-index clonality exceeded responders' in non-responders post-nivolumab. TCR analyses covered only a few patients per response group.

In the case of this clone: Its antigen is still unknown.

The CDR3 extends over 14 amino acids. CDR1 and CDR2 (germline): MNHEY, SVGAGI. The germline V and J ends were trimmed by 2 bases and 5 bases, with 13 bases remaining between them. Most PBMC samples had 400 to 550 ng input DNA in six replicates. Some clones are missing from TCRdb's copy, which holds only in-frame ones; the method was immunoSEQ multiplex PCR. Among over 30,000 clones listed, 70% to 80% were seen once. The TCR sequence derives from a person aged 35-79 years with oral cavity squamous cell carcinoma. The sequencing here drew on PBMCs, taken after nivolumab (anti-PD-1) treatment. This rearrangement joins TRBV6-5 to TRBJ2-7, with D perhaps TRBD1 (5 bases). CDR3 sequence: CASSYGAGDNEQYF. As DNA, the CDR3 is TGTGCCAGCAGTTACGGGGCAGGCGATAACGAGCAGTACTTC.